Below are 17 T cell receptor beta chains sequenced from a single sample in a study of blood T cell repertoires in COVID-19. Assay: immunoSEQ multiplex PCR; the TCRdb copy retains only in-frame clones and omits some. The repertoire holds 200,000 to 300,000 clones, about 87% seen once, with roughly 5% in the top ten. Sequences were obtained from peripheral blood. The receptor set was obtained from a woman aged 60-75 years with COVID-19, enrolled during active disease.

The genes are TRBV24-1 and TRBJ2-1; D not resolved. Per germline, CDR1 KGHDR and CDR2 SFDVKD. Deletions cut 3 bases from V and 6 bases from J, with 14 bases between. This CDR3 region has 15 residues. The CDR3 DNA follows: TGTGCCACCAGTGATCCCCGTGGGCGCCCCAATGAGCAGTTCTTC. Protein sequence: CATSDPRGRPNEQFF.

The CDR3 nucleotides read TGTGCCAGCAGCGTTGGACAGGGGTGGGGAGCTGGGGCCAACGTCCTGACTTTC. Amino acids: CASSVGQGWGAGANVLTF. The genes are TRBV9 and TRBJ2-6, with 9 bases fitting TRBD1. Germline V lookup: CDR1 SGDLS, CDR2 YYNGEE. CDR3 length: 18 residues. The trim removed 2 bases at V and 2 bases at J, leaving 8 bases unmatched.

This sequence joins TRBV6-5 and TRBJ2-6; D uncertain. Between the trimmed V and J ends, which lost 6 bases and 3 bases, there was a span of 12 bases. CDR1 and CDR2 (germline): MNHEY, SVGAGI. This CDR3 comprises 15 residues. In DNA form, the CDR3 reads TGTGCCAGCAGCCGAGCCGTAAGTGGGGCCAACGTCCTGACTTTC. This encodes CASSRAVSGANVLTF.

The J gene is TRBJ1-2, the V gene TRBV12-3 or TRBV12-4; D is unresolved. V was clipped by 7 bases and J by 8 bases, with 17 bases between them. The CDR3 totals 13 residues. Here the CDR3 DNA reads TGTGCCAGCACCTACTACGAACAAAAGGGCTACACCTTC. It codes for CASTYYEQKGYTF.

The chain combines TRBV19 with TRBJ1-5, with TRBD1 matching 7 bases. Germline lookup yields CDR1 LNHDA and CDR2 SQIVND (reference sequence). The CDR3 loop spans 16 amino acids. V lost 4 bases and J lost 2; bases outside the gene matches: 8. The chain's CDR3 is CASSNRQGWGNQPQHF. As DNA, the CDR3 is TGTGCCAGTAGTAACCGACAGGGATGGGGCAATCAGCCCCAGCATTTT.

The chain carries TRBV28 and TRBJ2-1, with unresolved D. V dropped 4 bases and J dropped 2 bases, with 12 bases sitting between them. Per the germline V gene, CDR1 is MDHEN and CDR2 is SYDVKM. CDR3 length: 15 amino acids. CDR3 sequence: CASSSLATPYNEQFF. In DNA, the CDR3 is TGTGCCAGCAGTTCCTTAGCAACCCCCTACAATGAGCAGTTCTTC.

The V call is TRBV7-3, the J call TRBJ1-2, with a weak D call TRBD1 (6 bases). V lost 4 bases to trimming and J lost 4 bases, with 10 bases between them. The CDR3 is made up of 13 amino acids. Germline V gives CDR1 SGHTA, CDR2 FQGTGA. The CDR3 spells CASSSQGTYGYTF. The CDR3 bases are TGTGCCAGCAGCTCCCAGGGGACCTATGGCTACACCTTC.

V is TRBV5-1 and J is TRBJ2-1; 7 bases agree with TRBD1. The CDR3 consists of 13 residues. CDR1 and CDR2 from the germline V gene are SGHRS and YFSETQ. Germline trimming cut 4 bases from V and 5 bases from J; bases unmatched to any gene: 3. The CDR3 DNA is TGCGCCAGCAGCAAAGGGACAGACAATGAGCAGTTCTTC. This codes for CASSKGTDNEQFF.

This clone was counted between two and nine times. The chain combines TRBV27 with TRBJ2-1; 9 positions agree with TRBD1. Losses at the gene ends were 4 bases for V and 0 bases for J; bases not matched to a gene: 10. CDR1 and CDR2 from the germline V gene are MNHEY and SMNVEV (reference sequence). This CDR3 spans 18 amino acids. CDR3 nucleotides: TGTGCCAGCAGTTCGGGACAGGGAGGGCTTAGCTCCTACAATGAGCAGTTCTTC. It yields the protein CASSSGQGGLSSYNEQFF.

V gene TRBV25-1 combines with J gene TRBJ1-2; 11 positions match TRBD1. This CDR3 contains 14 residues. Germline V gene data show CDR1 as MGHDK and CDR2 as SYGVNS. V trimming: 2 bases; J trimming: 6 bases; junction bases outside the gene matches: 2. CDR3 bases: TGTGCCAGCAGTGAACGGGGACAGGGGGATGGCTACACCTTC. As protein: CASSERGQGDGYTF.

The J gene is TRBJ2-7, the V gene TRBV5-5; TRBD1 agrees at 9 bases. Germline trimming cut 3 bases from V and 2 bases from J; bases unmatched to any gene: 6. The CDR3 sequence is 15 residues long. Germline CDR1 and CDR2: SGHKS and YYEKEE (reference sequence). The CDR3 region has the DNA TGTGCCAGCAGCTCGCGGACAGGGGACACCTACGAGCAGTACTTC. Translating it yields CASSSRTGDTYEQYF.

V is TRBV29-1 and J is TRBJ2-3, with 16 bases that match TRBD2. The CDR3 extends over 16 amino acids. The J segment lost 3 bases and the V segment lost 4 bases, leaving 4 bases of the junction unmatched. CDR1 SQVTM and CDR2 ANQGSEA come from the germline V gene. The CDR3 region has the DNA TGCAGCGTTGGGGGACTAGCGGGAGGGCGGACAGATACGCAGTATTTT. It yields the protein CSVGGLAGGRTDTQYF.

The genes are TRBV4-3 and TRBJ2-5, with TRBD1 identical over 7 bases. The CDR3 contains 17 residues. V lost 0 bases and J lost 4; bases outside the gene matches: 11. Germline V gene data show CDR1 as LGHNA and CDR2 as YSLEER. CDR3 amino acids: CASSQDRLQGFRETQYF. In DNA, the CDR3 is TGCGCCAGCAGCCAAGATCGGCTACAGGGGTTTCGAGAGACCCAGTACTTC.

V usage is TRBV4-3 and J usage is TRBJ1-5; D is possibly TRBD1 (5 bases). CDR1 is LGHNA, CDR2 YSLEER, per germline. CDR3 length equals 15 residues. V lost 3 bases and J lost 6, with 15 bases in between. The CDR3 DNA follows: TGCGCCAGCAGCCAGACGTCTCAGGGTTCTCAGCCCCAGCATTTT. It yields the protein CASSQTSQGSQPQHF.

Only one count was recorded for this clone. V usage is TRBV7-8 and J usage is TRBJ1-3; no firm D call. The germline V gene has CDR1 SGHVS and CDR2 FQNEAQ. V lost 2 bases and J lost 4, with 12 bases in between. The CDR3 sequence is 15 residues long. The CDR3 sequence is CASSLPGLLGNTIYF. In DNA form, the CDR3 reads TGTGCCAGCAGCTTACCAGGACTACTGGGAAACACCATATATTTT.

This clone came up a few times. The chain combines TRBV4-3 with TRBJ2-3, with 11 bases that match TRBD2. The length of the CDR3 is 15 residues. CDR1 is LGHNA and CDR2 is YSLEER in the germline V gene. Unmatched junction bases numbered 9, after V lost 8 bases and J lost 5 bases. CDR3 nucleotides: TGCGCCAGCGGATTTAGCGGGAGGGCCGAAGATACGCAGTATTTT. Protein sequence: CASGFSGRAEDTQYF.

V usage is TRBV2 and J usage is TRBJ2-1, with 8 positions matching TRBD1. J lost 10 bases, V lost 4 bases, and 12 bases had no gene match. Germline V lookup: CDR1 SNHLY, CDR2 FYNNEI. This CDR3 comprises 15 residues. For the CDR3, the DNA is TGTGCCAGCAGTGGCCGATGGACAGGGTCGGTAGAGCAGTTCTTC. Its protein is CASSGRWTGSVEQFF.